This TCR beta chain was found in a study of T cell responses to AZD1222 COVID-19 vaccine. This clone appeared a few times. This table comes from immunoSEQ multiplex PCR, and its TCRdb copy is limited to in-frame clones, with some not included. The table shows 100,000 to 150,000 clones, with about 89% occurring only once. The specimen comprised peripheral blood, sampled on day 0 of MenACWY control vaccination. The receptor comes from an adult in good health.

This chain's CDR3 is CASSQEIRGAANEKLFF. The CDR3 nucleotides read TGTGCCAGCAGCCAAGAAATTAGGGGGGCAGCTAATGAAAAACTGTTTTTT. V and J are TRBV4-2 and TRBJ1-4, with D perhaps TRBD1 (6 bases). CDR3 size: 17 residues. Trimming cost V 0 bases and J 3 bases, with 14 bases left between them. Germline CDR1 reads LGHNA; CDR2 reads YNFKEQ.